This TCR beta chain originates from a study of identical twins. This CDR3 spans 15 amino acids. The V gene end was trimmed by 4 bases and the J gene end by 4 bases; junction bases not matched to a gene: 8. Germline V CDR1 and CDR2: KGHDR, SFDVKD. TCRdb re-derived calls from the 5' RACE reads in MiXCR, one entry per CDR3 protein. Of just under 650,000 distinct CDR3 sequences in the sample, about 7% were seen once. The sample was also linked to a second study, of yellow fever vaccine responses in identical twins.

The chain employs TRBV24-1 and TRBJ2-5, with 7 bases aligning to TRBD1. The sequenced material came from PBMCs. The source is a woman younger than 35 in good health. The CDR3 loop is CATSERDRVRETQYF. The DNA of the CDR3 is TGTGCCACCAGTGAACGGGACAGAGTCCGAGAGACCCAGTACTTC.